This TCR beta chain came from a study of regulatory T cells in long-lasting Graves disease. The time point denotes: newly diagnosed GD, antithyroid drugs for less than 3 months. PBMC RNA was the source of the TCR library. For TCR beta, libraries came from iRepertoire HTBI primers and Arm-PCR of CDR3 regions. One entry per CDR3 protein results from TCRdb running MiXCR on the multiplex PCR reads. The sample includes 440,000 or so distinct CDR3 sequences, approximately 16% seen only once; the top ten take around 10%. The same sample was also used in a study of T cells in Graves' hyperthyroidism and ophthalmopathy.

This TCR came from a woman in her 30s with Graves disease. The specimen was peripheral blood mononuclear cells (PBMCs), collected at new diagnosis, from a patient treated with antithyroid drugs.

CDR3 DNA: TGCAGCGTTGGAAAGAATCAGGGATTGAACACTGAAGCTTTCTTT. Residues: CSVGKNQGLNTEAFF. V gene TRBV29-1 combines with J gene TRBJ1-1; possibly TRBD1 for D (5 bases). Per germline, CDR1 SQVTM and CDR2 ANQGSEA. This CDR3 is 15 amino acids long. V dropped 4 bases and J dropped 0 bases, with 15 bases sitting between them.